A selection of T cell receptor beta chains follows, all from one sample in a study of CD8+ T cells in alopecia areata. The protocol was immunoSEQ multiplex PCR, while the TCRdb copy is restricted to in-frame clones and leaves out a portion. The sample has over 120,000 clones, around 60% seen once. Here the sequenced sample was CD4+ T cells sorted from blood, taken at week 0. The receptor source for this set is a human donor with alopecia areata. Both conserved end residues are part of each CDR3. The D gene is left open where the match is weak. Some rows have no size entry. The others give once, few or many, or a class for an expanded clone.

.	TRBJ2-3	TRBV4-2	.	CASSQEDGITDTQYF	TGTGCCAGCAGCCAAGAGGACGGGATAACAGATACGCAGTATTTT
.	TRBJ2-5	TRBV7-2	.	CASSLNGGETQYF	TGTGCCAGCAGCTTAAACGGTGGGGAGACCCAGTACTTC
many	TRBJ1-1	TRBV7-2	.	CASSLRLATNTEAFF	TGTGCCAGCAGCTTAAGGCTTGCTACGAACACTGAAGCTTTCTTT
.	TRBJ2-2	TRBV4-2	.	CASSQESFGTGELFF	TGTGCCAGCAGCCAAGAGAGTTTTGGCACCGGGGAGCTGTTTTTT
few	TRBJ1-1	TRBV30	.	CAGTRNTEAFF	TGTGCCGGGACAAGGAACACTGAAGCTTTCTTT
.	TRBJ2-2	TRBV7-2	.	CASSRLRDFGIPGELFF	TGTGCCAGCAGCCGACTCCGGGACTTCGGCATCCCCGGGGAGCTGTTTTTT
.	TRBJ2-5	TRBV14	.	CASSRGTLETQYF	TGTGCCAGCAGCCGAGGGACCCTAGAGACCCAGTACTTC
.	TRBJ1-2	TRBV7-9	.	CASSLIQGNYGYTF	TGTGCCAGCAGCTTAATCCAGGGAAACTATGGCTACACCTTC
.	TRBJ1-1	TRBV5-1	.	CASSSLQGNTEAFF	TGCGCCAGCAGCTCCTTACAGGGGAACACTGAAGCTTTCTTT
few	TRBJ2-5	TRBV30	TRBD2	CAWIVAGKETQYF	TGTGCCTGGATAGTAGCGGGGAAAGAGACCCAGTACTTC